A selection of T cell receptor beta chains follows, all from one sample in a study of molecular identifiers for immune sequencing clone quantification. TCRdb reprocessed the PCR reads via MiXCR and lists one record per CDR3 protein. The table shows roughly 320,000 distinct CDR3 sequences, with roughly 24% occurring only once. The sample taken for sequencing was naive CD8+ T cells from blood, with Jurkat cell RNA spiked in. These receptors were collected from a human donor in good health. Some libraries in this study had Jurkat cell RNA spiked in. Both conserved end residues are part of each CDR3. D genes are given only for firm matches. The size of a clone is reported for some rows only, either as once, few or many, or as a class for expanded clones.

d_gene	abundance	v_gene	j_gene	CDR3aa	CDR3nt
-	-	TRBV4-2	TRBJ2-2	CASSQGLFTGELFF	TGTGCCAGCAGCCAAGGTCTGTTCACCGGGGAGCTGTTTTTT
TRBD2	many	TRBV12-3/TRBV12-4	TRBJ2-5	CASSFTGLEETQYF	TGTGCCAGCAGTTTCACCGGACTAGAAGAGACCCAGTACTTC
TRBD2	many	TRBV4-3	TRBJ2-3	CASSQSSGTFTDTQYF	TGCGCCAGCAGCCAATCTAGCGGGACCTTCACAGATACGCAGTATTTT
-	many	TRBV7-6	TRBJ2-3	CASSLFADTQYF	TGTGCCAGCAGCTTATTTGCAGATACGCAGTATTTT
TRBD2	many	TRBV11-2	TRBJ2-3	CASSLIAGSSTDTQYF	TGTGCCAGCAGCTTAATAGCGGGCTCCAGCACAGATACGCAGTATTTT
-	many	TRBV20-1	TRBJ2-3	CSARPEDTQYF	TGCAGTGCTCGACCGGAAGATACGCAGTATTTT
TRBD1	many	TRBV12-3/TRBV12-4	TRBJ2-2	CASSVTGGAGELFF	TGTGCCAGCAGCGTGACAGGGGGTGCCGGGGAGCTGTTTTTT
-	-	TRBV7-2	TRBJ2-7	CAGSLGQGYEQYF	TGTGCCGGCAGTTTGGGCCAGGGTTACGAGCAGTACTTC
TRBD2	few	TRBV3-1	TRBJ2-3	CASSQGLAGRTDTQYF	TGTGCCAGCAGCCAAGGGCTAGCGGGGCGCACAGATACGCAGTATTTT
TRBD1	few	TRBV25-1	TRBJ2-6	CASSDRGSGANVLTF	TGTGCCAGCAGTGACAGGGGGTCTGGGGCCAACGTCCTGACTTTC
-	many	TRBV2	TRBJ1-5	CASSTPTGREYQPQHF	TGTGCCAGCAGCACACCCACGGGACGGGAGTATCAGCCCCAGCATTTT
-	many	TRBV6-2/TRBV6-3	TRBJ1-5	CASSSAGTYQPQHF	TGTGCCAGCAGTTCGGCCGGCACCTATCAGCCCCAGCATTTT
-	few	TRBV6-2/TRBV6-3	TRBJ2-7	CASSTGTPYEQYF	TGTGCCAGCAGTACCGGGACACCCTACGAGCAGTACTTC
TRBD2	few	TRBV19	TRBJ2-7	CASSGLAGGYEQYF	TGTGCCAGTTCGGGACTAGCGGGAGGCTACGAGCAGTACTTC
TRBD2	few	TRBV19	TRBJ2-7	CASSMGLAATYEQYF	TGTGCCAGTAGTATGGGACTAGCGGCCACCTACGAGCAGTACTTC
-	-	TRBV19	TRBJ2-2	CASSIVYRATRNGGELFF	TGTGCCAGTAGTATAGTGTACAGAGCCACTAGGAACGGCGGGGAGCTGTTTTTT
-	few	TRBV27	TRBJ2-7	CASAPKPGEQYF	TGTGCCAGCGCTCCAAAGCCCGGGGAGCAGTACTTC
TRBD2	-	TRBV20-1	TRBJ2-7	CSARDTSGGVPYEQYF	TGCAGTGCTAGAGACACTAGCGGGGGCGTCCCCTACGAGCAGTACTTC
TRBD1	many	TRBV7-9	TRBJ1-1	CASSWRDRDGSEAFF	TGTGCCAGCAGCTGGCGGGACAGGGACGGCTCTGAAGCTTTCTTT
-	many	TRBV15	TRBJ1-1	CATRPRGGTEAFF	TGTGCCACCAGGCCTCGGGGGGGCACTGAAGCTTTCTTT
TRBD1	few	TRBV7-9	TRBJ2-1	CASGGQGEWWQFF	TGTGCCAGCGGGGGACAGGGGGAATGGTGGCAGTTCTTC
-	-	TRBV19	TRBJ2-7	CASSLGPGPYEQYF	TGTGCCAGTAGTCTGGGACCGGGCCCCTACGAGCAGTACTTC
-	few	TRBV19	TRBJ1-5	CASTLGVVMGNQPQHF	TGTGCCAGCACATTAGGGGTGGTGATGGGCAATCAGCCCCAGCATTTT
-	many	TRBV6-2/TRBV6-3	TRBJ2-3	CASSQRGESTDTQYF	TGTGCCAGCAGCCAGAGGGGGGAAAGCACAGATACGCAGTATTTT
TRBD2	-	TRBV10-3	TRBJ2-3	CAISAPGLGFTDTQYF	TGTGCCATCAGTGCACCGGGACTAGGGTTCACGGATACGCAGTATTTT
TRBD1	many	TRBV7-2	TRBJ2-1	CASSSETGIAYNEQFF	TGTGCCAGCAGCTCAGAGACAGGGATAGCCTACAATGAGCAGTTCTTC
-	many	TRBV4-1	TRBJ2-7	CASSQDFQGGQYF	TGCGCCAGCAGCCAAGATTTCCAGGGGGGGCAGTACTTC
-	-	TRBV6-2/TRBV6-3	TRBJ2-3	CASSLAWGTDTEYF	TGTGCCAGCAGTTTGGCCTGGGGCACAGATACGGAGTATTTT
TRBD2	-	TRBV16	TRBJ2-7	CASSPTAGAEHEQYF	TGTGCCAGCAGCCCCACAGCGGGGGCAGAGCACGAGCAGTACTTC
-	-	TRBV14	TRBJ1-3	CASSQEEDLGDTIYF	TGTGCCAGCAGCCAAGAAGAAGATCTCGGGGACACCATATATTTT
TRBD1	-	TRBV29-1	TRBJ2-7	CSGGGQGAYEQYF	TGCAGCGGAGGGGGTCAGGGGGCCTACGAGCAGTACTTC
-	many	TRBV19	TRBJ2-3	CASSIFAEDTQYF	TGTGCCAGTAGTATATTCGCCGAAGATACGCAGTATTTT
-	few	TRBV4-2	TRBJ1-5	CASSQGLGGGNQPQHF	TGTGCCAGCAGCCAAGGATTAGGCGGAGGTAATCAGCCCCAGCATTTT
TRBD1	few	TRBV27	TRBJ1-1	CASSLLTGLNTEAFF	TGTGCCAGCAGTTTACTGACAGGGCTGAACACTGAAGCTTTCTTT
TRBD2	few	TRBV5-1	TRBJ2-7	CASSYATSGSYEQYF	TGCGCCAGCAGCTACGCGACTAGCGGGAGCTACGAGCAGTACTTC
TRBD1	few	TRBV4-3	TRBJ2-5	CASSQDRAETGVETQYF	TGCGCCAGCAGCCAAGATCGGGCGGAGACAGGGGTAGAGACCCAGTACTTC
TRBD2	-	TRBV4-1	TRBJ2-7	CASSPGLANYEQYF	TGCGCCAGCAGCCCGGGACTAGCGAACTACGAGCAGTACTTC
-	-	TRBV7-9	TRBJ2-4	CASSPYGTYMDF	TGTGCCAGCAGCCCCTACGGGACATACATGGACTTC
-	many	TRBV4-3	TRBJ1-1	CASSPNRVREAFF	TGCGCCAGCAGCCCGAACAGGGTGCGGGAAGCTTTCTTT
-	few	TRBV4-3	TRBJ2-1	CASSQARAYNEQFF	TGCGCCAGCAGCCAGGCGCGGGCCTACAATGAGCAGTTCTTC
-	few	TRBV7-9	TRBJ2-3	CASRRTPEDTQYF	TGTGCCAGCAGACGAACCCCTGAGGATACGCAGTATTTT
TRBD1	-	TRBV5-4	TRBJ2-5	CASSIWTGANQETQYF	TGTGCCAGCAGCATATGGACAGGGGCGAACCAAGAGACCCAGTACTTC
-	many	TRBV7-8	TRBJ1-2	CASSYTGTYGYTF	TGTGCCAGCAGCTACACAGGGACTTATGGCTACACCTTC
-	-	TRBV3-1	TRBJ2-3	CASSEWDGGTDTQYF	TGTGCCAGCAGCGAATGGGACGGAGGCACAGATACGCAGTATTTT
TRBD2	many	TRBV29-1	TRBJ2-1	CSVPGLAGYNEQFF	TGCAGCGTCCCCGGACTAGCAGGATACAATGAGCAGTTCTTC
-	-	TRBV19	TRBJ2-7	CASSIGGGFSYEQYF	TGTGCCAGTAGTATCGGCGGAGGATTCTCCTACGAGCAGTACTTC
-	many	TRBV19	TRBJ1-2	CASSIDSYYGYTF	TGTGCCAGTAGTATAGACAGTTACTATGGCTACACCTTC
-	few	TRBV20-1	TRBJ1-2	CSAASSYGYTF	TGCAGTGCTGCATCCAGCTATGGCTACACCTTC
TRBD2	few	TRBV27	TRBJ2-3	CASSSTSFPDTQYF	TGTGCCAGCAGCTCGACTAGCTTCCCAGATACGCAGTATTTT
-	once	TRBV24-1	TRBJ2-2	CARRGRPVTGELFF	TGTGCCAGGAGAGGGAGACCCGTTACTGGGGAGCTGTTTTTT
-	-	TRBV29-1	TRBJ1-2	CSVEDWYKGPGGGYGYTF	TGCAGCGTTGAAGATTGGTATAAGGGTCCCGGGGGTGGGTATGGCTACACCTTC
-	-	TRBV2	TRBJ2-5	CASSDQKGSKFQETQYF	TGTGCCAGCAGTGATCAAAAGGGCAGCAAATTCCAAGAGACCCAGTACTTC
TRBD1	few	TRBV6-2/TRBV6-3	TRBJ2-3	CASRWDSTDTQYF	TGTGCCAGCAGGTGGGACAGTACAGATACGCAGTATTTT
-	many	TRBV27	TRBJ2-3	CASSLALGADTQYF	TGTGCCAGCAGTTTGGCCCTAGGGGCTGATACGCAGTATTTT
-	many	TRBV4-3	TRBJ2-7	CASSQDLAYEQYF	TGCGCCAGCAGCCAAGATCTGGCCTACGAGCAGTACTTC
-	-	TRBV7-9	TRBJ2-3	CASSLRGFDTQYF	TGTGCCAGCAGCTTAAGGGGGTTCGATACGCAGTATTTT
-	many	TRBV13	TRBJ2-5	CASSSTGWKGQETQYF	TGTGCCAGCAGTTCCACAGGGTGGAAAGGCCAAGAGACCCAGTACTTC
-	many	TRBV19	TRBJ1-5	CASSIAGAVNQPQHF	TGTGCCAGTAGTATAGCGGGGGCGGTCAATCAGCCCCAGCATTTT
TRBD2	-	TRBV2	TRBJ2-7	CASIPGGLAGATNSYEQYF	TGTGCCAGCATTCCAGGGGGACTAGCGGGGGCCACGAACTCCTACGAGCAGTACTTC